This TCR beta chain came from a study of identical twins. Template switching added a universal primer site, and cDNA bore unique molecular identifiers. TCRdb reprocessed the 5' RACE reads via MiXCR and lists one record per CDR3 protein. The sample shows about 550,000 distinct CDR3 sequences, approximately 20% of them seen only once. Germline V gives CDR1 SGHTA, CDR2 FQGNSA. V was shortened by 2 bases and J by 5 bases, with 11 bases between the two germline ends. The CDR3 runs 14 residues. Points from the study as a whole: Carriage of fewer insertions was seen in abundant cord blood beta clonotypes, whereas memory repertoires showed none. Part of the zero-insertion signal could reflect confounding by invariant MAIT and iNKT cells.

Only a few counts were recorded for this clonotype. Antigen: not known. This same sample was also taken into another study, of yellow fever vaccine responses in identical twins. In that study: The authors reported partly convergent, partly personalized vaccine responses in identical twins.

The chain employs TRBV7-2 and TRBJ2-3, with a weak D call TRBD1 (5 bases). The clonotype originates from a woman under 30 in good health. Input material: CD4+ T cells sorted from blood. The CDR3 nucleotides are TGTGCCAGCAGCTTAAAGGGGCGGCGAGATACGCAGTATTTT. This codes for CASSLKGRRDTQYF.